This entry lists 6 T cell receptor beta chains sequenced from one sample in a study of control samples from healthy donors and cancer patients. Using immunoSEQ multiplex PCR, the repertoire was profiled, and TCRdb retains in-frame clones only, with some absent. There are some 120,000 clones in the sample; roughly 92% occur only once, and 6.5% to 9% lies in the top ten. Sequencing used blood. Receptors were obtained from a woman under 30 in good health.

The V call is TRBV28, the J call TRBJ2-7, with 10 bases that match TRBD1. Germline V gene data show CDR1 as MDHEN and CDR2 as SYDVKM. The V segment lost 6 bases and the J segment 2 bases; nucleotides outside the gene matches: 13. This CDR3 spans 17 amino acids. The DNA of the CDR3 is TGTGCCAGCAGCCCGCACCCGGGGACAGGGGATCCCTACGAGCAGTACTTC. Its translation is CASSPHPGTGDPYEQYF.

The CDR3 DNA is TGTGCCAGCAGTCCGGGACAGGGGAGGGAAAAACTGTTTTTT. Its protein is CASSPGQGREKLFF. V gene TRBV5-5 combines with J gene TRBJ1-4, with TRBD1 matching 10 bases. CDR1 and CDR2 (germline): SGHKS, YYEKEE (reference sequence). The junction had 6 bases not matched to a gene; V was cut back by 5 bases and J by 8 bases. This CDR3 region has 14 residues.

This clone was counted a few times. The chain has TRBV5-1 and TRBJ2-7; 9 nucleotides match TRBD1. CDR3 length: 15 residues. The ends lost 5 bases at V and 0 bases at J; junction bases unmatched: 6. Germline values: CDR1 SGHRS, CDR2 YFSETQ. The CDR3 loop reads CASRPRDRASYEQYF. The CDR3 DNA is TGCGCCAGCAGACCACGGGACAGGGCCTCCTACGAGCAGTACTTC.

The J gene is TRBJ2-7, the V gene TRBV11-1; TRBD1 might be the D (5 bases). This CDR3 has 14 residues. The germline gives CDR1 SGHAT, CDR2 FQDESV (reference sequence). Trimming took off 2 bases at V and 4 bases at J, with 12 bases between the two ends. CDR3 sequence: CASSLKAGLYEQYF. CDR3 in DNA: TGTGCCAGCAGCTTAAAGGCAGGGCTTTACGAGCAGTACTTC.

CDR3 sequence: CASSIRTGGTGELFF. CDR3 in DNA: TGTGCCAGCAGTATAAGGACAGGGGGGACCGGGGAGCTGTTTTTT. The V gene is TRBV6-6, the J gene TRBJ2-2, with 10 bases identical to TRBD1. Germline V CDR1 and CDR2: MNHNY, SVGAGI (reference sequence). The CDR3 has 15 amino acids. Trimming at V came to 5 bases and at J to 5 bases, leaving 5 bases not matched to a gene.

CDR3 sequence: CAWHRSDQLFF. CDR3 nucleotide sequence: TGTGCCTGGCATCGGTCCGACCAACTGTTTTTT. This chain links TRBV30 with TRBJ1-4; unclear D gene. Germline-derived CDR1 and CDR2 are GTSNPN and SVGIG (reference sequence). The length of the CDR3 is 11 residues. V lost 5 bases and J lost 12, with 13 bases in between.